This note documents a single T cell receptor (beta chain) sequence. This sample is part of a study of Graves' ophthalmopathy and Graves' hyperthyroidism. RNA transcripts yielded amplified TCR beta CDR3 regions. HTBI primers primed a first-round RT-PCR, and a second-round multiplex PCR followed. TCRdb called the multiplex PCR reads again in MiXCR, with one record for every CDR3 protein. The sample holds about 370,000 distinct CDR3 sequences, about 15% seen once. Hyperthyroidism counted as stable given no ophthalmopathy within 18 months of follow-up. The receptor was isolated from an adult woman with stable Graves' hyperthyroidism. The sample was peripheral blood.

CDR3 residues: CASSQTAVSSYEQYF. For the CDR3, the DNA is TGCGCCAGCAGCCAGACGGCGGTGAGCTCCTACGAGCAGTACTTC. The chain is built from TRBV4-1 and TRBJ2-7; D uncertain. Germline V gene sequence: CDR1 MGHRA, CDR2 YSYEKL. The CDR3 is 15 residues long. Between the trimmed V and J ends, which lost 3 bases and 0 bases, there was a span of 12 bases.